This T cell receptor (beta chain) emerged from a study of blood T cell repertoires in COVID-19 (dated by TCRdb to between 2020 and 2021). Background for the entire study: Collaborator samples came from the United States, Italy and Spain and covered acute and convalescent phases of COVID-19. The prospective study material was composed of cDNA or gDNA derived from T cells, B-cell-depleted T cells, or PBMCs. The dataset comprised deeply sampled blood TCRbeta repertoires from subjects exposed to, actively infected with, or recovered from COVID-19. A freely available public database, intended as a resource for researchers studying the immune response to SARS-CoV-2, is where the repertoires were released. Samples were obtained from the ongoing ImmuneRACE study (first 160 participants) and from about 1,300 subjects provided by 6 global collaborators. The sample metadata nearly always contained a de-identified subject ID, COVID-19 status, age in years and sex. Where HLA class I and class II types were available, the types were taken from metadata supplied by the sample provider, not from assay-based typing. Findings and caveats that apply to the study as a whole: Clinical and demographic metadata were provided uncurated, with the amount varying by source and participant.

The immunoSEQ Assay, a bias-controlled multiplex PCR, was used to amplify TCRbeta CDR3 regions from genomic DNA. The authors' pipeline ran thus. The number of nucleated cells in each sample was estimated by amplification of reference gene primers within the assay. To quantify the absolute abundance of each unique TCRbeta CDR3 rearrangement, sequence reads were collapsed and filtered. For each sample, productive Simpson clonality was calculated by taking the square root of Simpson's diversity index across productive rearrangements. This immuneACCESS table, as held by TCRdb, lists in-frame sequences with V and J called but not all clones. Of the missing ones, under half trace to an unresolved V gene in checked studies; the others have no known cause. That table gives V, J and clone size, and the DNA gave D and trimming. This sample is represented by about 190,000 clones; more than 75% of them were singletons. The ten largest clones capture about 8% of the sample.

One collaborating source in Seattle enrolled patients during active infection and followed them longitudinally through the course of disease. Whole blood was collected in K2EDTA tubes by collaborating institutions according to the institutions' own protocols. Collaborator samples were shipped for TCRbeta analysis as frozen whole blood, isolated PBMCs, or DNA extracted from either sample type. With regard to this clone: The antigen it binds to is not known. The sample holds no much larger clone one base away, and base qualities are not on file.

This clonotype originated in a woman aged 60-75 years with COVID-19, enrolled during active disease. Specimen: peripheral blood.

Here the CDR3 is given as CASSQGPDRDPSQPQHF. The bases read TGTGCCAGCAGCCAAGGCCCAGACAGGGACCCTAGTCAGCCCCAGCATTTT. The sequence joins TRBV3-1 (or the pseudogene TRBV3-2) to TRBJ1-5, and TRBD1 aligns with 7 junction nucleotides. The CDR3 runs 17 amino acids, cysteine and phenylalanine included. The retained sequence is limited to the CDR3, 51 bases, with the frame set at the first base. Via the germline V gene (reference sequence), CDR1 is LGHDT and CDR2 YNNKEL. After removal of 1 base from V and 6 bases from J, the junction retains 12 bases not matched to a gene.